This T cell receptor (beta chain) was documented in a study of PD-1 blockade in classical Hodgkin lymphoma. Whole-study results and caveats: By C4D1, CD4+ diversity increased significantly, especially in complete responders. Newly diagnosed patients reportedly trailed healthy donors in baseline TCR diversity. Complete responders' diversity at baseline resembled that of newly diagnosed patients.

V was trimmed by 3 bases and J by 1 base, leaving 7 bases between them. Germline CDR1 and CDR2: ENHRY and SYGVKD. CDR3 length equals 14 residues. Sequenced by immunoSEQ multiplex PCR; TCRdb stores in-frame clones only, minus some. The repertoire holds under 7,500 clones, with roughly four fifths as singletons. This clone has only one observation. Its target is not known. Every single patient, without exception, relapsed after autologous stem cell transplantation, and brentuximab vedotin exposure varied. The TCR comes from a human donor with classical Hodgkin lymphoma. The chain links TRBV10-3 to TRBJ2-1; no clear D. The specimen comprised peripheral blood mononuclear cells (PBMCs), sampled before the second cycle of nivolumab. The CDR3 region has the DNA TGTGCCATCAGTGACTCGTTATCCTACAATGAGCAGTTCTTC. As protein: CAISDSLSYNEQFF.